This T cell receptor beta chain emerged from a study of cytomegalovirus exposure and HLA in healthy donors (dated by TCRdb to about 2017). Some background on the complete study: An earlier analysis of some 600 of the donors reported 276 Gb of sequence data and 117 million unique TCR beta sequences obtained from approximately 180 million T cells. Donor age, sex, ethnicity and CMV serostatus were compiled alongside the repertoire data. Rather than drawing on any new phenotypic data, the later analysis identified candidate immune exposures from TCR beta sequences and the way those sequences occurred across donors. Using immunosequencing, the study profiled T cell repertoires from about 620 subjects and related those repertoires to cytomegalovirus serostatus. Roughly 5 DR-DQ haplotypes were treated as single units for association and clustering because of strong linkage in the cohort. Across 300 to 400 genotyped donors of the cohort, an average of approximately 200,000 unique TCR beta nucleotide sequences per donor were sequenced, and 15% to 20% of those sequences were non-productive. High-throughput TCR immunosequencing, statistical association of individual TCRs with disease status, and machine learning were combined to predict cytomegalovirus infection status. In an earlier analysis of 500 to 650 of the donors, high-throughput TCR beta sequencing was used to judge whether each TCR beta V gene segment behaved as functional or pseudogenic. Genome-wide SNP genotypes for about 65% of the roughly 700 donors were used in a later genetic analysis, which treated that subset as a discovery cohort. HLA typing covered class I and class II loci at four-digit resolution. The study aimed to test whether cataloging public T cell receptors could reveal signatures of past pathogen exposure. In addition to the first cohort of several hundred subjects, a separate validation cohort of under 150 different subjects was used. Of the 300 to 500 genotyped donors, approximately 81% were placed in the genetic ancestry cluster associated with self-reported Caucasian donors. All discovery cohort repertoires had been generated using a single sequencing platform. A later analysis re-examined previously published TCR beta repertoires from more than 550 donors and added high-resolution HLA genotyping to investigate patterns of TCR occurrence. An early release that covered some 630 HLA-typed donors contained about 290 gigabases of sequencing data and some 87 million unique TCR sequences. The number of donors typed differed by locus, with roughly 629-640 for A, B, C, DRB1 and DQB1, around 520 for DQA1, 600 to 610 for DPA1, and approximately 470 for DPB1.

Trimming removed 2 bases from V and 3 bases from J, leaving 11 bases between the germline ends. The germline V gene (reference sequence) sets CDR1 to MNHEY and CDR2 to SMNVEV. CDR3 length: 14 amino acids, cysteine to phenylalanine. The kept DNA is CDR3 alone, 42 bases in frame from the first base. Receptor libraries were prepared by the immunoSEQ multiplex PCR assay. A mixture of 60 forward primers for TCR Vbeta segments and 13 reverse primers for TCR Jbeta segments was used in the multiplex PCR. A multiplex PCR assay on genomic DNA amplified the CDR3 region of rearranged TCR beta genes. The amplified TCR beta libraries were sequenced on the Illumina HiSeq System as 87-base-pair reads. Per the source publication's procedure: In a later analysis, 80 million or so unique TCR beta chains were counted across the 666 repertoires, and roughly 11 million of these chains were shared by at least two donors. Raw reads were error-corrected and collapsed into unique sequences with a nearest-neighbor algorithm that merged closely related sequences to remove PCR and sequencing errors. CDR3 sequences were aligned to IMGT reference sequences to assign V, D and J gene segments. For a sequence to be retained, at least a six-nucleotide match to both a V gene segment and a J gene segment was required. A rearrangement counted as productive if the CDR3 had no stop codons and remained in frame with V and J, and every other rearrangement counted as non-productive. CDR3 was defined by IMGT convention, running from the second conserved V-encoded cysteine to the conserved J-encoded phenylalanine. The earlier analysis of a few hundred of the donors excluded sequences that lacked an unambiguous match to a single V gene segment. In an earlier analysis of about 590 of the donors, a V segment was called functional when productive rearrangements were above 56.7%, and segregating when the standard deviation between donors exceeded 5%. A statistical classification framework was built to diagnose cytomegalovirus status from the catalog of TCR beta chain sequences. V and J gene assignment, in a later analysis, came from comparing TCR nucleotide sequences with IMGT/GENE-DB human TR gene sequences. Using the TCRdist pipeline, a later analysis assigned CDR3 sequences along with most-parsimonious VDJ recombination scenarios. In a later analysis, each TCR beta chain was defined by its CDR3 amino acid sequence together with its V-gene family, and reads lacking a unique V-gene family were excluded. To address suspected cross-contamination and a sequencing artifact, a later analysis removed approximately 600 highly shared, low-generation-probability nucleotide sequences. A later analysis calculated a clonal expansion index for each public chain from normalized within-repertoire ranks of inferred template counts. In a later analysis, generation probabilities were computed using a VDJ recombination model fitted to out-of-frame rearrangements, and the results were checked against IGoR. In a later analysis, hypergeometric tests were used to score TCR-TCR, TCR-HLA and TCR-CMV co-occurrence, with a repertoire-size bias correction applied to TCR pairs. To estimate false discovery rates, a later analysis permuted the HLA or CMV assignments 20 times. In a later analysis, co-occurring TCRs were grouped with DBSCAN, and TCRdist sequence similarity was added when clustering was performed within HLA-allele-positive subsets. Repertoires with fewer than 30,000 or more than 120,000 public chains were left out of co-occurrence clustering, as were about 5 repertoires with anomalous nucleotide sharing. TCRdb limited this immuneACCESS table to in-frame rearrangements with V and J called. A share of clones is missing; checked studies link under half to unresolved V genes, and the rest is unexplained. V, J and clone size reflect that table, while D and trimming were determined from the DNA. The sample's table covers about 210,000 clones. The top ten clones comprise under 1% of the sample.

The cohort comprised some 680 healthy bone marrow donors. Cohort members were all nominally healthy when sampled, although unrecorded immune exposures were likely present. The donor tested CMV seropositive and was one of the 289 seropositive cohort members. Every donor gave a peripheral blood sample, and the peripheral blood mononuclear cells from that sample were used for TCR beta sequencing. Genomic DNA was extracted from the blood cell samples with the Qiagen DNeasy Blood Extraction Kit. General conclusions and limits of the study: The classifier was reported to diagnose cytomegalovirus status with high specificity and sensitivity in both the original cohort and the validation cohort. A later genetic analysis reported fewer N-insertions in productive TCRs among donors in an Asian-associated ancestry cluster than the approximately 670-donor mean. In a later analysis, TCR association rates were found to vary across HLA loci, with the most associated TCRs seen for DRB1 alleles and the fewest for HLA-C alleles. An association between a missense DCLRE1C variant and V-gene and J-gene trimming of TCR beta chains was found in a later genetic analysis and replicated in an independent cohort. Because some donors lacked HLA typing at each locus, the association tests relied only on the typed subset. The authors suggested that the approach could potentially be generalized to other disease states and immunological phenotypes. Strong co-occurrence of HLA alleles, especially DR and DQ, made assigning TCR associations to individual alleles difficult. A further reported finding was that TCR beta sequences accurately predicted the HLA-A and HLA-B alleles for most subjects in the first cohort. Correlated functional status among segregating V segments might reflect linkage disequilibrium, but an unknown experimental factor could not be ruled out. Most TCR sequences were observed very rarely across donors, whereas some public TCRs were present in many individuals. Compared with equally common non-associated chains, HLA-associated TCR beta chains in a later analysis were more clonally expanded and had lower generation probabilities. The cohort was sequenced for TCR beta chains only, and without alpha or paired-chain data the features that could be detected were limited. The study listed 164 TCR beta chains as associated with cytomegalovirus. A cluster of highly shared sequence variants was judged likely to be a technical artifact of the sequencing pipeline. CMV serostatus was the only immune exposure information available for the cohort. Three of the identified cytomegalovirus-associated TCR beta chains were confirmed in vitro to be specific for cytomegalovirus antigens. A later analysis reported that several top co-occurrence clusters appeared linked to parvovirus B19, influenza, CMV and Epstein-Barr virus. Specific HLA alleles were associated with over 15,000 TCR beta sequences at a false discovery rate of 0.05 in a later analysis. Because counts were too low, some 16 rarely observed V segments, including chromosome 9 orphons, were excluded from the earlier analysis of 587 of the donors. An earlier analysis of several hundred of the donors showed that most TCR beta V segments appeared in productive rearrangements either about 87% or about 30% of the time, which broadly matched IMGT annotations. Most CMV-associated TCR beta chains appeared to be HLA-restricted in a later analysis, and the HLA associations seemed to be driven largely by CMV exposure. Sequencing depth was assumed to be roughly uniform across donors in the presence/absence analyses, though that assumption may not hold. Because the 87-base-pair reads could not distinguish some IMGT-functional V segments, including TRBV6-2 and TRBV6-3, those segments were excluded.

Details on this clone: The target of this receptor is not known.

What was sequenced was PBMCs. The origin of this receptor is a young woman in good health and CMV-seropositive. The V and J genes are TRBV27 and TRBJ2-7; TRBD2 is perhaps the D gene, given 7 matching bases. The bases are TGTGCCAGCAGTTTAATGGGGGGGCTCTACGAGCAGTACTTC. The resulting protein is CASSLMGGLYEQYF.